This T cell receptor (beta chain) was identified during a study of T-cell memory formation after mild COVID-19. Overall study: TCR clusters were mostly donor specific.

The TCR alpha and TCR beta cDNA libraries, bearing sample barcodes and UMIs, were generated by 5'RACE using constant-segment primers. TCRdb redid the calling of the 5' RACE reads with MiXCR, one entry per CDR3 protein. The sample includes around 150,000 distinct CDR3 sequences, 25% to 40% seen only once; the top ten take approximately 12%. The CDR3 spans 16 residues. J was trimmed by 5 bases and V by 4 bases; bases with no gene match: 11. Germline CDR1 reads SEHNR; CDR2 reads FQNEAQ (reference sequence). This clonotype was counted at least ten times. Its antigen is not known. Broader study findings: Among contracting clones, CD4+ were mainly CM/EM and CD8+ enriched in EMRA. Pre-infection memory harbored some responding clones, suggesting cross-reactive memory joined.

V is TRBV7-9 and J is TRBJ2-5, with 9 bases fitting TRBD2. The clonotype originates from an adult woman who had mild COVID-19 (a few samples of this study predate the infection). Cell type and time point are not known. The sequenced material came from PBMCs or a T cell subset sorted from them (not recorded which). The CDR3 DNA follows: TGTGCCAGCAGCTCAAGGATGGGACTAGCTTTGGAGACCCAGTACTTC. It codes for CASSSRMGLALETQYF. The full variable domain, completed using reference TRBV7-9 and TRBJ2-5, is DTGVSQNPRHKITKRGQNVTFRCDPISEHNRLYWYRQTLGQGPEFLTYFQNEAQLEKSRLLSDRFSAERPKGSFSTLEIQRTEQGDSAMYLCASSSRMGLALETQYFGPGTRLLVL.